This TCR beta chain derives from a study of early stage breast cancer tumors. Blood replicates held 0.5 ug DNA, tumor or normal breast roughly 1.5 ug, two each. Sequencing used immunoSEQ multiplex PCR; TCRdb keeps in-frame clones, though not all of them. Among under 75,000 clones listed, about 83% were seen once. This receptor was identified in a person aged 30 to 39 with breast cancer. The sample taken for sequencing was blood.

DNA for the CDR3: TGTGCCAGTAAAGGGCGGGAGACCCTTCCACAAGAGACCCAGTACTTC. Its protein is CASKGRETLPQETQYF. V gene TRBV19 combines with J gene TRBJ2-5; TRBD2 matches at 7 bases. The germline V gene has CDR1 LNHDA and CDR2 SQIVND (reference sequence). The CDR3 is 16 residues long. Trimming took 7 bases from V and 2 from J; bases not matched to a gene: 13.